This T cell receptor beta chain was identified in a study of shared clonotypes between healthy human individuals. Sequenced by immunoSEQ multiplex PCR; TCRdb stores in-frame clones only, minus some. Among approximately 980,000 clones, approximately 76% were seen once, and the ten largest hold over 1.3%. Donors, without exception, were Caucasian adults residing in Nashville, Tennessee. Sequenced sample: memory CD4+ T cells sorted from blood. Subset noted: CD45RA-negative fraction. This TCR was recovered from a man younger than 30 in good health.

CDR3: CASVSAPGVGEQYF. Here the CDR3 DNA reads TGTGCCAGCGTAAGTGCCCCGGGGGTTGGCGAGCAGTACTTC. The chain has TRBV6-1 and TRBJ2-7; tentatively, D is TRBD2 (6 bases). Trimming removed 8 bases from V and 6 bases from J, with 20 bases in between. CDR1 MNHNS and CDR2 SASEGT come from the germline V gene. CDR3 length equals 14 residues.